This T cell receptor (beta chain) was documented in a study of T cells after yellow fever vaccination. The study's findings and limits: Post-booster samples contained most primary-vaccination clones (nearly 98% CD4, around 89% CD8). The CD4 compartment and the CD8 compartment contained a small share of clonotypes in common.

TCRdb re-called the 5' RACE reads through MiXCR, storing one row per CDR3 protein. The sample includes 200,000 to 300,000 distinct CDR3 sequences, 10% to 15% seen only once; the top ten take about 0.51%. Of note for this clonotype: The antigen remains undetermined.

The CDR3 is 15 amino acids. Trimming took off 7 bases at V and 3 bases at J, with 16 bases between the two ends. Germline CDR1 reads MNHEY; CDR2 reads SVGAGI. The source material was CD4+ T cells sorted from PBMCs, sampled 45 days after the yellow fever booster vaccination. The chain is built from TRBV6-5 and TRBJ2-1; D perhaps matches TRBD2 (6 bases). This clonotype was sampled from a man younger than 40 who received the YFV17D yellow fever vaccine. CDR3 sequence reads: CASTSPGRNYNEQFF. The CDR3 DNA is TGTGCCAGCACTAGCCCAGGGAGGAACTACAATGAGCAGTTCTTC.